One T cell receptor beta chain is described in this entry. Sequenced by immunoSEQ multiplex PCR; TCRdb stores in-frame clones only, minus some. This table has 300,000 to 400,000 clones, about 91% appearing once. This CDR3 has 13 amino acids. Germline CDR1 and CDR2: SGHAT and FQNNGV. V was pared by 1 base and J by 0 bases, with 3 bases between. The data were taken from a study of Ad26.COV2.S vaccination and SARS-CoV-2 variants. Source: peripheral blood, taken after recovery from COVID-19. The chain recombines TRBV11-2 with TRBJ1-2; D unclear. The clonotype comes from a human donor who had recovered from COVID-19. The CDR3 region has the DNA TGTGCCAGCAGCTTAGCTCCTAACTATGGCTACACCTTC. Amino acid sequence: CASSLAPNYGYTF. The full variable domain, its missing parts supplied by reference TRBV11-2 and TRBJ1-2, is EAGVAQSPRYKIIEKRQSVAFWCNPISGHATLYWYQQILGQGPKLLIQFQNNGVVDDSQLPKDRFSAERLKGVDSTLKIQPAKLEDSAVYLCASSLAPNYGYTFGSGTRLTVV.